Each of the 10 T cell receptor beta chains below was sequenced from the same sample in a study of graft-versus-host responses after intestinal transplantation. Graft material was processed, releasing intraepithelial and lamina propria lymphocytes. Sequencing used immunoSEQ multiplex PCR; TCRdb keeps in-frame clones, though not all of them. The table records 15,000 to 17,000 clones, roughly 81% of them present only once. This sample comprised ileum tissue, obtained 14 days after transplant. Receptors originate from a human patient who received an intestinal transplant, so some T cells may come from the graft donor.

The J gene is TRBJ2-7, the V gene TRBV7-9; 7 nucleotides line up with TRBD2. CDR1 and CDR2 from the germline V gene are SEHNR and FQNEAQ (reference sequence). This CDR3 is built from 16 residues. V gave up 5 bases and J gave up 2 bases; unmatched junction bases: 12. The CDR3 DNA reads as TGTGCCAGCAGCAGGGGCGGGGGACGGATGACCTACGAGCAGTACTTC. Residues: CASSRGGGRMTYEQYF.

This chain links TRBV7-8 with TRBJ2-3; 11 bases agree with TRBD2. V dropped 6 bases and J dropped 6; count of bases not matched to a gene: 11. The CDR3 sequence is 16 residues long. Germline CDR1 SGHVS, CDR2 FQNEAQ. The CDR3 loop is CASRPRTSGLMDTQYF. The CDR3 DNA sequence: TGTGCCAGCAGACCGAGGACTAGCGGGCTGATGGATACGCAGTATTTT.

The chain employs TRBV11-2 and TRBJ2-7, with TRBD2 matching over 7 bases. The junction had 7 bases not matched to a gene; V was cut back by 3 bases and J by 5 bases. Germline-derived CDR1 and CDR2 are SGHAT and FQNNGV. The CDR3 is 14 amino acids. This CDR3 reads CASSFWGGTNEQYF. DNA of the CDR3: TGTGCCAGCAGCTTTTGGGGGGGAACCAACGAGCAGTACTTC.

This clone showed up just once. The sample holds other DNA sequences that translate to the same CDR3. The chain combines TRBV2 with TRBJ2-5; 8 bases agree with TRBD2. This CDR3 has 15 residues. CDR1 is SNHLY and CDR2 is FYNNEI in the germline V gene. Germline trimming cut 6 bases from V and 4 bases from J; bases unmatched to any gene: 10. CDR3 amino acids: CASRPLSGSGETQYF. Written as DNA, the CDR3 is TGTGCCAGCAGACCCTTAAGCGGGAGCGGAGAGACCCAGTACTTC.

This sequence joins TRBV7-3 and TRBJ2-6; 12 positions match TRBD1. The CDR3 consists of 19 residues. V lost 4 bases, J lost 1 base, and 8 bases stayed unmatched. Germline values: CDR1 SGHTA, CDR2 FQGTGA. CDR3 loop: CASSYPPGQGASGANVLTF. CDR3 bases: TGTGCCAGCAGCTACCCGCCGGGACAGGGGGCTTCTGGGGCCAACGTCCTGACTTTC.

The chain links TRBV27 to TRBJ2-2, with D unresolved. Germline values: CDR1 MNHEY, CDR2 SMNVEV (reference sequence). This CDR3 contains 12 residues. Trimming pared 3 bases from V and 4 bases from J, leaving 3 bases between. The CDR3 region has the DNA TGTGCCAGCAGTTTCCTCACCGGGGAGCTGTTTTTT. It encodes CASSFLTGELFF.

The chain recombines TRBV6-6 with TRBJ2-7, with a tentative D call TRBD2 (5 bases). Deletions cut 4 bases from V and 2 bases from J, with 12 bases between. Germline V gene data show CDR1 as MNHNY and CDR2 as SVGAGI (reference sequence). CDR3 length: 14 residues. In nucleotides, the CDR3 is TGTGCCAGCAGTTCCTCAAGCGGAACCTACGAGCAGTACTTC. This encodes CASSSSSGTYEQYF.

The V gene is TRBV5-4, the J gene TRBJ1-1, with a weak D call TRBD1 (5 bases). Germline loops: CDR1 SGHNT, CDR2 YYREEE (reference sequence). Trimming shortened V by 3 bases and J by 1 base, and 10 bases separated the two germline ends. The CDR3 sequence is 14 residues long. The CDR3 coding sequence is TGTGCCAGCAGCTCGGGACGCAGGAACACTGAAGCTTTCTTT. It codes for CASSSGRRNTEAFF.

This clone was counted between two and nine times. This chain joins TRBV5-5 and TRBJ2-7; no definite D call. The CDR3 totals 11 residues. Germline V gene sequence: CDR1 SGHKS, CDR2 YYEKEE (reference sequence). Trimming took off 1 base at V and 7 bases at J, with 6 bases between the two ends. CDR3 protein: CASSLYREQYF. CDR3 coding DNA: TGTGCCAGCAGCTTGTACCGGGAGCAGTACTTC.

DNA for the CDR3: TGTGCCAGCAGTTCCTCGGAGAGCGGCCTCTCCTACGAGCAGTACTTC. This gives the protein CASSSSESGLSYEQYF. The chain combines TRBV28 with TRBJ2-5; tentative D call: TRBD2 (5 bases). The J call is uncertain, as TRBJ2-7 better fits the DNA end. The germline CDR1 and CDR2 sequences are MDHEN and SYDVKM. This CDR3 region has 16 residues.